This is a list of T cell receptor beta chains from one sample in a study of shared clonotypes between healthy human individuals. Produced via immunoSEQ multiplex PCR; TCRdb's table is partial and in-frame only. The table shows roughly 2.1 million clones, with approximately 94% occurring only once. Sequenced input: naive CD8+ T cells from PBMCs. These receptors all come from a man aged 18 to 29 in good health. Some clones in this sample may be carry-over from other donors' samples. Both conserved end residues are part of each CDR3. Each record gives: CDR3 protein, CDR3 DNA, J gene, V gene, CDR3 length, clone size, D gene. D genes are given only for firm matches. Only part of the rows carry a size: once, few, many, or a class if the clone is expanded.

CASRQQVNTEAFF	TGTGCCAGCAGACAACAGGTAAACACTGAAGCTTTCTTT	TRBJ1-1	TRBV27	13	-	-
CASSLGQVYGYTF	TGTGCCAGCAGTTTGGGACAAGTCTATGGCTACACCTTC	TRBJ1-2	TRBV28	13	-	-
CASSLGRTGSRGYTF	TGTGCCAGCAGTTTAGGACGGACAGGGTCGCGTGGCTACACCTTC	TRBJ1-2	TRBV27	15	-	TRBD1
CSVEVAEHNEQFF	TGCAGCGTTGAGGTAGCGGAGCACAATGAGCAGTTCTTC	TRBJ2-1	TRBV29-1	13	-	-
CASSFSGDEQYF	TGTGCCAGCAGTTTCTCCGGGGACGAGCAGTACTTC	TRBJ2-7	TRBV28	12	-	-
CSVNGREVLLDTQYF	TGCAGCGTAAACGGGAGGGAAGTACTGCTAGATACGCAGTATTTT	TRBJ2-3	TRBV29-1	15	once	TRBD2
CASSLYLPGQGSNQPQHF	TGTGCCAGCAGTTTATACTTGCCGGGACAGGGCAGCAATCAGCCCCAGCATTTT	TRBJ1-5	TRBV28	18	-	TRBD1
CASSQVLGEQWGAFF	TGCGCCAGCAGCCAAGTCCTGGGGGAGCAATGGGGAGCTTTCTTT	TRBJ1-1	TRBV4-1	15	-	-
CASSAYRGGDGYTF	TGTGCCAGCAGTGCTTACAGGGGGGGCGATGGCTACACCTTC	TRBJ1-2	TRBV6-1	14	-	TRBD1
CASSLGLAGGFTDTQYF	TGTGCCAGCAGCTTAGGACTAGCGGGAGGGTTCACAGATACGCAGTATTTT	TRBJ2-3	TRBV7-6	17	-	TRBD2
CASSSHGSNQPQHF	TGTGCCAGCAGTTCCCATGGTAGCAATCAGCCCCAGCATTTT	TRBJ1-5	TRBV6-5	14	-	-